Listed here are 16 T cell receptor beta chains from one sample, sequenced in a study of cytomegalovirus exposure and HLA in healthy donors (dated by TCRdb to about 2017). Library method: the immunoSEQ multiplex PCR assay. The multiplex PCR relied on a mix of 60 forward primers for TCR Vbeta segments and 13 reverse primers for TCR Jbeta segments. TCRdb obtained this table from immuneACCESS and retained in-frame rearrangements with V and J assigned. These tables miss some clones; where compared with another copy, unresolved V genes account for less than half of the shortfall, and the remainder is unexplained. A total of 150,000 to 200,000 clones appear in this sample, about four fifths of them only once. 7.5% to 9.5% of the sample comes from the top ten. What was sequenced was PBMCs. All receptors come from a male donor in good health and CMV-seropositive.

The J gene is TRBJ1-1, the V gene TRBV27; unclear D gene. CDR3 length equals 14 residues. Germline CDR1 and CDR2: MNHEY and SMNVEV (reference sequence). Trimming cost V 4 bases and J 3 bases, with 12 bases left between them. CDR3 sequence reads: CASSYSEYYTEAFF. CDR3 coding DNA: TGTGCCAGCAGTTACTCTGAGTACTACACTGAAGCTTTCTTT.

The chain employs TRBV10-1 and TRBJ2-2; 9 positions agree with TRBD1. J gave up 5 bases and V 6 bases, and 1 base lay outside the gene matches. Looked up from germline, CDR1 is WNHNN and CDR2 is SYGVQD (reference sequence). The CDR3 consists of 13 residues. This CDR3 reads CASRGQGTGELFF. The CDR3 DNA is TGCGCCAGCAGAGGACAGGGGACCGGGGAGCTGTTTTTT.

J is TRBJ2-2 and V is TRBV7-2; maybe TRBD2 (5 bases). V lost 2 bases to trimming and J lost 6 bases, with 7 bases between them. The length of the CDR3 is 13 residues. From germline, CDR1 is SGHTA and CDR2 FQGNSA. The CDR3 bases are TGTGCCAGCAGCTTAACCGGGGCCGGGGAGCTGTTTTTT. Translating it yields CASSLTGAGELFF.

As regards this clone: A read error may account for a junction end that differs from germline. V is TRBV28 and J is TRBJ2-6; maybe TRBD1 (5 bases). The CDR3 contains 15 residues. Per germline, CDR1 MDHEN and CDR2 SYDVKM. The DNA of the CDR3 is TGTGCCAGCAGGCTAGGGCCCTCTGGGGCCAACGGCCTGACTTTC. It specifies CASRLGPSGANGLTF.

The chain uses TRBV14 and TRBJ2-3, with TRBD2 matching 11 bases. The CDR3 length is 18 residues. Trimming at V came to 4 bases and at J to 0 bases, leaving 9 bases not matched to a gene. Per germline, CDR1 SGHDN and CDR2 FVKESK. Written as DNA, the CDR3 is TGTGCCAGCAGCCGAGGACTAGCGGGTTTGACTAGCACAGATACGCAGTATTTT. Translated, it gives CASSRGLAGLTSTDTQYF.

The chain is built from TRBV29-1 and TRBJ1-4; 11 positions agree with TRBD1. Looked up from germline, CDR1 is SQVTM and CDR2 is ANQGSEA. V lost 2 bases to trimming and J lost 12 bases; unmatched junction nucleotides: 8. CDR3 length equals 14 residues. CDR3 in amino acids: CSVELGTGGTELFF. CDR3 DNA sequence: TGCAGCGTTGAACTTGGGACAGGGGGGACGGAACTGTTTTTT.

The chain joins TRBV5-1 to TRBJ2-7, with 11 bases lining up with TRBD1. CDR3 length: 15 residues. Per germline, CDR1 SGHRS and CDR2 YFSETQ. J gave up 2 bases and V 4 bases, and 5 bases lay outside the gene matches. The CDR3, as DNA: TGCGCCAGCAGCGGAGGGACAGGGGGTCCCTACGAGCAGTACTTC. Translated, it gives CASSGGTGGPYEQYF.

CDR3 loop: CASSVGGDTDTQYF. In DNA, the CDR3 is TGTGCCAGCAGCGTAGGGGGGGACACAGATACGCAGTATTTT. The V and J genes are TRBV9 and TRBJ2-3; D is perhaps TRBD2 (6 bases). V gave up 0 bases and J gave up 2 bases, with 7 bases separating them. Germline CDR1 is SGDLS and CDR2 is YYNGEE. This CDR3 contains 14 residues.

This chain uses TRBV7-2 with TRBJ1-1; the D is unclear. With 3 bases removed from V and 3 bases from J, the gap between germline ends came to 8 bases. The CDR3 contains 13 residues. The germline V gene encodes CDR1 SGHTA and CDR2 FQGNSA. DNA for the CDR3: TGTGCCAGCAGCTTGAGCCGTCACACTGAAGCTTTCTTT. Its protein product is CASSLSRHTEAFF.

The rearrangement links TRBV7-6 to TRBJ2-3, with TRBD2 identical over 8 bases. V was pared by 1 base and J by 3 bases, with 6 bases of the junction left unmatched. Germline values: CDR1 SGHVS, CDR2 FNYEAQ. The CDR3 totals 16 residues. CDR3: CASSLGAGGETDTQYF. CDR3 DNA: TGTGCCAGCAGCTTAGGGGCGGGAGGTGAGACAGATACGCAGTATTTT. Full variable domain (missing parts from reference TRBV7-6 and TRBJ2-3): GAGVSQSPRYKVTKRGQDVALRCDPISGHVSLYWYRQALGQGPEFLTYFNYEAQQDKSGLPNDRFSAERPEGSISTLTIQRTEQRDSAMYRCASSLGAGGETDTQYFGPGTRLTVL.

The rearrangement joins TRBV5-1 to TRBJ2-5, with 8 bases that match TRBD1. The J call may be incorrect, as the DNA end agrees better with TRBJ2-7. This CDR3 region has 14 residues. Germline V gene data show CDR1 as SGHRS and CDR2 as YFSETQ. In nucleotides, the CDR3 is TGCGCCAGCAGCCTGGACAGGGAGACCTACGAGCAGTACTTC. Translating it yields CASSLDRETYEQYF.

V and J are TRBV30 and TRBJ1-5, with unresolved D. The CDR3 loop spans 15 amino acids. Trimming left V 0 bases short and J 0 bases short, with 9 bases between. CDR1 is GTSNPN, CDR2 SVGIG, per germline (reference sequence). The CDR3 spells CAWSVGGASNQPQHF. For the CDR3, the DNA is TGTGCCTGGAGTGTGGGAGGTGCTAGCAATCAGCCCCAGCATTTT.

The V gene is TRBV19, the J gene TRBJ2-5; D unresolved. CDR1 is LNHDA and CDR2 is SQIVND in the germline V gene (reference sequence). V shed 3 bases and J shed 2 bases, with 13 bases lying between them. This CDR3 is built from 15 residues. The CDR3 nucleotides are TGTGCCAGTAGTATTGGGTCTCCACTACAAGAGACCCAGTACTTC. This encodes CASSIGSPLQETQYF.

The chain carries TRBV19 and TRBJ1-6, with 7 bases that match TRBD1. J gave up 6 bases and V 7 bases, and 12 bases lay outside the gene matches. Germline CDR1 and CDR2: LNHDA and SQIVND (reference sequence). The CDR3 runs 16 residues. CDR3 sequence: CASKGWQTGTNSPLHF. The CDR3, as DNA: TGTGCCAGTAAAGGGTGGCAGACAGGGACTAATTCACCCCTCCACTTT.

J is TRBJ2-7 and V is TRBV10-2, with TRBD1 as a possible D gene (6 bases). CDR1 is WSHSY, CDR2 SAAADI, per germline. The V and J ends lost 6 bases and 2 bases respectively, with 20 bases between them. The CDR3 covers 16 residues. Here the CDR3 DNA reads TGCGCCAGCAGGAGGGGGAAAGGGGAAATCGCCTACGAGCAGTACTTC. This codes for CASRRGKGEIAYEQYF.

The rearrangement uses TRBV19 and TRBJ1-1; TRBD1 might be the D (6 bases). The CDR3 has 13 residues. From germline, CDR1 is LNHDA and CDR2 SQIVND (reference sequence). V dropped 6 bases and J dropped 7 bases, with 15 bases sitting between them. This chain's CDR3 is CASSKQGRIEAFF. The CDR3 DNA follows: TGTGCCAGTAGCAAACAGGGTCGAATTGAAGCTTTCTTT.